The entry below gives a single TCR beta chain sequence along with its context. The CDR3 spans 16 residues. V dropped 4 bases and J dropped 6 bases, with 19 bases sitting between them. The germline V gene encodes CDR1 LNHDA and CDR2 SQIVND (reference sequence). This record comes from a study of blood T cell repertoires in COVID-19. On the study more broadly: Donors in the United States, Italy and Spain gave samples during acute or convalescent COVID-19.

Sequencing used immunoSEQ multiplex PCR; TCRdb keeps in-frame clones, though not all of them. The repertoire includes 180,000 or so clones, roughly 87% of them detected once, and roughly 2.4% sits in the top ten. Sequencing used PBMCs or T cells enriched from blood (not recorded which). V usage is TRBV19 and J usage is TRBJ1-5, with TRBD1 as a possible D gene (6 bases). This TCR came from a middle-aged woman with acute COVID-19. The CDR3 is CASSTEGGALAQPQHF. DNA for the CDR3: TGTGCCAGTAGTACCGAAGGGGGGGCTCTAGCTCAGCCCCAGCATTTT.